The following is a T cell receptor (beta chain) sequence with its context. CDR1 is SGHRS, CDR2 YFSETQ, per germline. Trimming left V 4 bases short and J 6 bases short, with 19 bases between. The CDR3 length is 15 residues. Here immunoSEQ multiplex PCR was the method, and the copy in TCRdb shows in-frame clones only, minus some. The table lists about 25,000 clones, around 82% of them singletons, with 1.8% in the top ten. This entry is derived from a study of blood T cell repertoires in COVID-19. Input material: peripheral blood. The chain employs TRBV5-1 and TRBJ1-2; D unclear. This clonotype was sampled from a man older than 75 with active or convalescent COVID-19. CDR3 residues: CASSPGSWGSDGYTF. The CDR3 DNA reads TGCGCCAGCAGCCCGGGGTCTTGGGGTTCGGATGGCTACACCTTC.